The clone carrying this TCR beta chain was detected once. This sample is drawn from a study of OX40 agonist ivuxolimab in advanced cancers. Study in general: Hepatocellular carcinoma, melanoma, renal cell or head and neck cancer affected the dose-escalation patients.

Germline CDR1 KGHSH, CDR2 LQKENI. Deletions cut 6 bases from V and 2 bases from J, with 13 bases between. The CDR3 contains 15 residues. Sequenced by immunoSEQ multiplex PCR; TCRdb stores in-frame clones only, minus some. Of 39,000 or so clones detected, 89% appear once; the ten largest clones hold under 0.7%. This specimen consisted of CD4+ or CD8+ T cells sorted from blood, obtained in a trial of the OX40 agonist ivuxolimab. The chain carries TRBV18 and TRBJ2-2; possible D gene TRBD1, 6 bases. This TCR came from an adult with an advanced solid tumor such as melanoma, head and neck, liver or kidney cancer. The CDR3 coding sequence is TGTGCCAGCTCCCCCGGGACACACAACACCGGGGAGCTGTTTTTT. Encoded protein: CASSPGTHNTGELFF.